These 27 T cell receptor beta chains share one sample of origin, sequenced in a study of shared clonotypes between healthy human individuals. The assay was immunoSEQ multiplex PCR, and TCRdb's table has in-frame clones only and misses some. This table holds over 2 million clones, 85% to 95% found once. What was sequenced was naive CD4+ T cells from PBMCs. Subset here: CD45RA+ positively selected. These receptors were collected from a young man in good health. Some clones in this sample may be carry-over from other donors' samples.

The genes are TRBV10-3 and TRBJ1-2; D gene uncertain. This CDR3 contains 12 residues. V gave up 3 bases and J gave up 11 bases, with 13 bases separating them. Germline values: CDR1 ENHRY, CDR2 SYGVKD. CDR3: CAISDGDADYTF. The CDR3 coding sequence is TGTGCCATCAGTGATGGGGATGCGGATTACACCTTC.

This chain joins TRBV19 and TRBJ1-5; D gene unclear. The CDR3 covers 12 residues. The V end was cut by 7 bases, the J end by 6 bases, with 10 bases between. In germline, CDR1 is LNHDA, CDR2 SQIVND (reference sequence). CDR3 nucleotides: TGTGCCAGTACCCGTGTGCCTCAGCCCCAGCATTTT. Its translation: CASTRVPQPQHF.

The chain is built from TRBV27 and TRBJ2-1; 10 positions agree with TRBD2. This CDR3 is 21 amino acids long. CDR1 MNHEY and CDR2 SMNVEV come from the germline V gene (reference sequence). Trimming took 0 bases from V and 6 from J; bases not matched to a gene: 20. In nucleotides, the CDR3 is TGTGCCAGCAGTTTATCAACGCTGACACTTAGCGGGAGGCGGCTGGGCAATGAGCAGTTCTTC. It yields the protein CASSLSTLTLSGRRLGNEQFF.

This chain joins TRBV11-2 and TRBJ2-1, with D uncertain. Germline V CDR1 and CDR2: SGHAT, FQNNGV. The ends were cut back, 1 base at V and 12 bases at J, with 10 bases in the middle. The length of the CDR3 is 12 residues. CDR3 in DNA: TGTGCCAGCAGCTTAGGACGACTGACGCAGTTCTTC. Its translation is CASSLGRLTQFF.

The V gene is TRBV7-9, the J gene TRBJ1-2; the D is unclear. The CDR3 is made up of 14 amino acids. V shed 3 bases and J shed 3 bases, with 11 bases lying between them. Germline CDR1 and CDR2: SEHNR and FQNEAQ (reference sequence). CDR3 DNA: TGTGCCAGCAGCTTTACTAACCGTGACTATGGCTACACCTTC. As protein: CASSFTNRDYGYTF.

CDR3 residues: CASSLTSGQPLGGELFF. The CDR3 nucleotides read TGTGCCAGCAGCTTAACTAGCGGGCAACCTTTAGGTGGGGAGCTGTTTTTT. This chain connects TRBV7-3 to TRBJ2-2, with 7 bases aligning to TRBD2. This CDR3 contains 17 residues. CDR1 is SGHTA and CDR2 is FQGTGA in the germline V gene. V trimming: 0 bases; J trimming: 8 bases; junction bases outside the gene matches: 12.

V usage is TRBV11-3 and J usage is TRBJ2-3; 9 bases match TRBD2. V shed 5 bases, J shed 1 base, and the junction held 4 bases outside the gene matches. Germline CDR1 is SGHNT and CDR2 is YENEEA. The CDR3 totals 15 residues. The CDR3 protein is CASSPRTSGTDTQYF. In nucleotides, the CDR3 is TGTGCCAGCAGCCCTAGGACTAGCGGCACAGATACGCAGTATTTT.

The chain uses TRBV4-3 and TRBJ1-5; no clear D. Germline V gives CDR1 LGHNA, CDR2 YSLEER. The CDR3 length is 16 residues. V was trimmed by 1 base and J by 2 bases, leaving 12 bases between them. In DNA, the CDR3 is TGCGCCAGCAGCCAAGGGGAATATTCGGGCAATCAGCCCCAGCATTTT. Residues: CASSQGEYSGNQPQHF.

The rearrangement joins TRBV11-2 to TRBJ1-2; D is unclear. The CDR3 runs 13 residues. Deletions cut 5 bases from V and 3 bases from J, with 10 bases between. Germline CDR1 and CDR2: SGHAT and FQNNGV. The CDR3 DNA is TGTGCCAGCAGCCGGGATGTAGACTATGGCTACACCTTC. Translating gives CASSRDVDYGYTF.

V gene TRBV10-3 combines with J gene TRBJ1-2, with a possible D match to TRBD1 (5 bases). V shed 4 bases and J shed 1 base, with 7 bases lying between them. Germline V gene data show CDR1 as ENHRY and CDR2 as SYGVKD. The length of the CDR3 is 13 residues. The CDR3 DNA reads TGTGCCATCAGTGCGGGACTTAACTATGGCTACACCTTC. This gives the protein CAISAGLNYGYTF.

The chain joins TRBV7-8 to TRBJ2-1; D assignment may be TRBD1 or TRBD2 (5 bases each). The V end was cut by 5 bases, the J end by 4 bases, with 15 bases between. Germline assignment: CDR1 SGHVS and CDR2 FQNEAQ. The CDR3 has 15 residues. The CDR3 loop reads CASSPTQGRYNEQFF. CDR3 nucleotide sequence: TGTGCCAGCAGCCCCACGCAGGGACGGTACAATGAGCAGTTCTTC.

This chain joins TRBV28 and TRBJ2-5; D is ambiguous. The CDR3 has 12 residues. Germline V CDR1 and CDR2: MDHEN, SYDVKM. The V end lost 6 bases, the J end lost 4 bases, and 9 bases lay between the germline ends. CDR3: CASSPAAETQYF. Here the CDR3 DNA reads TGTGCCAGCAGCCCCGCGGCAGAGACCCAGTACTTC. Variable domain in full (rest from reference TRBV28 and TRBJ2-5): DVKVTQSSRYLVKRTGEKVFLECVQDMDHENMFWYRQDPGLGLRLIYFSYDVKMKEKGDIPEGYSVSREKKERFSLILESASTNQTSMYLCASSPAAETQYFGPGTRLLVL.

This clone showed up just once. The V call is TRBV9, the J call TRBJ1-1; TRBD1 might be the D (6 bases). Germline CDR1 and CDR2: SGDLS and YYNGEE. V was pared by 3 bases and J by 4 bases, with 22 bases between. This CDR3 comprises 17 residues. CDR3 in DNA: TGTGCCAGCAGCGGGAGAGACTCGGGGGCTTCGAGCACTGAAGCTTTCTTT. Translating gives CASSGRDSGASSTEAFF.

The rearrangement links TRBV7-2 to TRBJ2-1; 9 bases are shared with TRBD1. V shed 4 bases, J shed 6 bases, and the junction held 10 bases outside the gene matches. The CDR3 length is 16 residues. Germline V gene lookup returns CDR1 SGHTA and CDR2 FQGNSA. This chain's CDR3 is CASSSYRGQSANEQFF. Here the CDR3 DNA reads TGTGCCAGCAGCTCTTACAGGGGGCAGTCGGCCAATGAGCAGTTCTTC.

The chain recombines TRBV27 with TRBJ2-7; 7 nucleotides agree with TRBD2. CDR3 length: 15 amino acids. Trimming cost V 6 bases and J 2 bases; bases outside gene matches: 10. Germline values: CDR1 MNHEY, CDR2 SMNVEV (reference sequence). Written as DNA, the CDR3 is TGTGCCAGCAGACCTTCGCGGGAGAGAGCCTACGAGCAGTACTTC. Its translation: CASRPSRERAYEQYF.

V is TRBV2 and J is TRBJ2-1; 11 nucleotides match TRBD2. The CDR3 extends over 16 amino acids. V dropped 6 bases and J dropped 2; count of bases not matched to a gene: 6. Germline CDR1 reads SNHLY; CDR2 reads FYNNEI. Written as DNA, the CDR3 is TGTGCCAGCAGCCGCGGGACTAGCGGAGCCTACAATGAGCAGTTCTTC. This encodes CASSRGTSGAYNEQFF. The full variable domain, with the rest looked up from reference TRBV2 and TRBJ2-1, is EPEVTQTPSHQVTQMGQEVILRCVPISNHLYFYWYRQILGQKVEFLVSFYNNEISEKSEIFDDQFSVERPDGSNFTLKIRSTKLEDSAMYFCASSRGTSGAYNEQFFGPGTRLTVL.

The V call is TRBV9, the J call TRBJ1-3; D may be TRBD1 (6 bases). The germline V gene encodes CDR1 SGDLS and CDR2 YYNGEE. V lost 0 bases, J lost 2 bases, and 15 bases lay in between. This CDR3 region has 17 residues. Here the CDR3 reads CASSVVLGPGAGNTIYF. In DNA, the CDR3 is TGTGCCAGCAGCGTAGTCTTGGGGCCAGGGGCTGGAAACACCATATATTTT.

The chain carries TRBV5-1 and TRBJ1-1; 10 nucleotides line up with TRBD1. The CDR3 sequence is 17 residues long. Germline CDR1 reads SGHRS; CDR2 reads YFSETQ. V lost 2 bases to trimming and J lost 11 bases; unmatched junction nucleotides: 18. DNA of the CDR3: TGCGCCAGCAGCTTTTCCCCTCCATCGACAGGGGGCCTTTGGGCTTTCTTT. Encoded protein: CASSFSPPSTGGLWAFF. Based on the CDR3 plus reference TRBV5-1 and TRBJ1-1, the full variable domain is KAGVTQTPRYLIKTRGQQVTLSCSPISGHRSVSWYQQTPGQGLQFLFEYFSETQRNKGNFPGRFSGRQFSNSRSEMNVSTLELGDSALYLCASSFSPPSTGGLWAFFGQGTRLTVV.

This sequence joins TRBV5-1 and TRBJ2-1; D not resolved. The CDR3 loop spans 14 amino acids. Trimming cost V 4 bases and J 8 bases, with 16 bases left between them. Germline CDR1 reads SGHRS; CDR2 reads YFSETQ. Here the CDR3 DNA reads TGCGCCAGCAGCACACGCGACAACCGGGATGAGCAGTTCTTC. Its translation: CASSTRDNRDEQFF.

The rearrangement joins TRBV7-3 to TRBJ1-1, with 7 bases lining up with TRBD1. There are 15 residues in the CDR3. The J segment lost 1 base and the V segment lost 0 bases, leaving 2 bases of the junction unmatched. The germline V gene encodes CDR1 SGHTA and CDR2 FQGTGA. The CDR3: CASSLTGGRNTEAFF. The CDR3 nucleotides read TGTGCCAGCAGCTTAACAGGGGGCAGGAACACTGAAGCTTTCTTT.

V usage is TRBV9 and J usage is TRBJ2-7, with 8 bases fitting TRBD1. V lost 4 bases and J lost 6; bases outside the gene matches: 6. Germline assignment: CDR1 SGDLS and CDR2 YYNGEE. The CDR3 runs to 13 residues. The CDR3 protein is CASSPTTGGEQYF. In nucleotides, the CDR3 is TGTGCCAGCAGCCCAACTACAGGGGGCGAGCAGTACTTC.

This clone was observed a few times. The CDR3 sequence: CASSPWAGGDNEQFF. CDR3 sequence (DNA): TGTGCCAGCTCACCATGGGCAGGGGGGGACAATGAGCAGTTCTTC. This chain uses TRBV18 with TRBJ2-1; either TRBD1 or TRBD2 may fit D (7 bases each). Trimming took 2 bases from V and 5 from J, leaving 13 bases between them. The V gene's germline CDR1 is KGHSH and CDR2 LQKENI. The CDR3 has 15 residues.

V and J are TRBV27 and TRBJ2-7; TRBD1 matches 10 bases. CDR1 and CDR2 from the germline V gene are MNHEY and SMNVEV (reference sequence). The CDR3 is 14 residues long. V shed 3 bases and J 7 bases; nucleotides not matched to a gene: 6. The CDR3 region is CASSFRDRGREQYF. CDR3 coding DNA: TGTGCCAGCAGTTTCAGGGACAGGGGCAGAGAGCAGTACTTC.

The J gene is TRBJ1-4, the V gene TRBV18; no definite D call. This CDR3 is 13 amino acids long. The V gene's germline CDR1 is KGHSH and CDR2 LQKENI. Trimming left V 4 bases short and J 7 bases short, with 10 bases between. CDR3 sequence (DNA): TGTGCCAGCTCACAAACTGGAGGTGAAAAACTGTTTTTT. Translating it yields CASSQTGGEKLFF.

In the case of this clone: This sample includes further DNA sequences coding for the same CDR3. The chain employs TRBV5-4 and TRBJ2-3; TRBD1 matches at 8 bases. The CDR3 sequence is 15 residues long. V trimming: 0 bases; J trimming: 1 base; junction bases outside the gene matches: 1. Germline CDR1 reads SGHNT; CDR2 reads YYREEE (reference sequence). CDR3 nucleotide sequence: TGTGCCAGCAGCTTGGGGACAGGGCGCACAGATACGCAGTATTTT. It encodes CASSLGTGRTDTQYF. The full variable domain, with the rest looked up from reference TRBV5-4 and TRBJ2-3, is ETGVTQSPTHLIKTRGQQVTLRCSSQSGHNTVSWYQQALGQGPQFIFQYYREEENGRGNFPPRFSGLQFPNYSSELNVNALELDDSALYLCASSLGTGRTDTQYFGPGTRLTVL.

This clone came up once. The gene calls are TRBV15 and TRBJ1-2, with 7 bases lining up with TRBD1. V trimming: 5 bases; J trimming: 8 bases; junction bases outside the gene matches: 11. The CDR3 length is 14 residues. Germline CDR1 and CDR2: LNHNV and YYDKDF (reference sequence). The CDR3 DNA reads as TGTGCCACCAGCCGCCGACAGGGTGCTCAAGGCTACACCTTC. It translates to CATSRRQGAQGYTF.

With respect to this clone: The germline gene is not matched at one end of the junction; a read error may be the cause. The rearrangement links TRBV6-1 to TRBJ2-1; tentative D call: TRBD2 (5 bases). Germline assignment: CDR1 MNHNS and CDR2 SASEGT. The CDR3 runs 12 residues. The CDR3 loop reads CASNEASRSDVF. For the CDR3, the DNA is TGTGCCAGCAATGAGGCTAGCCGGTCCGACGTCTTC.